The 22 T cell receptor beta chains in this list originate from one sample, sequenced in a study of response to subunit inactivated influenza vaccine. Using its own MiXCR run on the RT-PCR reads, TCRdb lists one record per CDR3 protein. In the table there are some 540,000 distinct CDR3 sequences, 20% to 25% of which are singletons. These data are also associated with another study on T cells expressing NK-cell markers. That work contributes: 5'RACE template switching with UMIs generated TCR beta cDNA.

Sequences were derived from CD4+ T cells sorted from PBMCs, sampled 11 to 12 days after vaccination. These TCRs come from a man aged 50-60 years who received an inactivated influenza vaccine.

This clonotype has just a few counts. V usage is TRBV10-3 and J usage is TRBJ1-1, with unresolved D. V lost 3 bases to trimming and J lost 4 bases, with 21 bases between them. This CDR3 has 17 amino acids. Germline CDR1 and CDR2: ENHRY and SYGVKD. The CDR3 loop is CAISDPGRSGLRTEAFF. In DNA form, the CDR3 reads TGTGCCATCAGTGATCCCGGTCGAAGCGGATTGCGCACTGAAGCTTTCTTT.

The V and J genes are TRBV27 and TRBJ2-2, with 9 positions matching TRBD1. V shed 4 bases and J 4 bases; nucleotides not matched to a gene: 4. The germline CDR1 and CDR2 sequences are MNHEY and SMNVEV (reference sequence). This CDR3 spans 15 amino acids. The CDR3 bases are TGTGCCAGCAGTTCCCGGGACAGGGTCACCGGGGAGCTGTTTTTT. Translating it yields CASSSRDRVTGELFF.

This clonotype was picked up a small number of times. The chain is built from TRBV18 and TRBJ2-7; 7 nucleotides align to TRBD2. The J segment lost 2 bases and the V segment lost 6 bases, leaving 4 bases of the junction unmatched. CDR1 is KGHSH and CDR2 is LQKENI in the germline V gene. The CDR3 has 13 amino acids. CDR3 residues: CASSRGLAYEQYF. CDR3 in DNA: TGTGCCAGCTCTCGTGGACTAGCCTACGAGCAGTACTTC.

This clonotype was found a few times. The chain combines TRBV28 with TRBJ2-5, with D possibly called TRBD1 or TRBD2 (5 bases each). The germline CDR1 and CDR2 sequences are MDHEN and SYDVKM. V dropped 4 bases and J dropped 2 bases, with 14 bases sitting between them. CDR3 length equals 15 residues. The CDR3: CASSWGTVPQETQYF. Here the CDR3 DNA reads TGTGCCAGCAGTTGGGGGACGGTACCTCAAGAGACCCAGTACTTC.

The chain employs TRBV29-1 and TRBJ2-1; the match to TRBD2 covers 10 bases. The junction had 5 bases not matched to a gene; V was cut back by 5 bases and J by 10 bases. Germline assignment: CDR1 SQVTM and CDR2 ANQGSEA. This CDR3 is 12 amino acids long. This CDR3 is CSVSGGAREQFF. DNA of the CDR3: TGCAGCGTTAGCGGGGGGGCACGGGAGCAGTTCTTC.

This clonotype was seen a handful of times. This chain joins TRBV3-1 and TRBJ2-7; TRBD2 matches at 10 bases. This CDR3 is built from 14 residues. The germline gives CDR1 LGHDT, CDR2 YNNKEL (reference sequence). The J segment lost 3 bases and the V segment lost 5 bases, leaving 4 bases of the junction unmatched. The CDR3, as DNA: TGTGCCAGCAGCGCTGGACTAGCGGACTACGAGCAGTACTTC. Translated: CASSAGLADYEQYF.

This clonotype appeared a few times. The chain recombines TRBV20-1 with TRBJ1-1; 7 bases match TRBD1. The V segment lost 7 bases and the J segment 1 base; nucleotides outside the gene matches: 6. The length of the CDR3 is 13 residues. The germline V gene encodes CDR1 DFQATT and CDR2 SNEGSKA (reference sequence). As DNA, the CDR3 is TGCAGTGTCAGGGGGTCGGCGAACACTGAAGCTTTCTTT. It translates to CSVRGSANTEAFF.

The genes are TRBV20-1 and TRBJ2-5, with D unclear. Per germline, CDR1 DFQATT and CDR2 SNEGSKA (reference sequence). This CDR3 spans 11 amino acids. Trimming stripped 8 bases from V and 5 bases from J, with 12 bases between. The CDR3 is CSCSGRETQYF. In DNA, the CDR3 is TGCAGTTGCTCAGGCAGGGAGACCCAGTACTTC.

This clonotype was counted a few times. This rearrangement joins TRBV28 to TRBJ2-1; no clear D. CDR1 and CDR2 from the germline V gene are MDHEN and SYDVKM. The germline V and J ends were trimmed by 3 bases and 8 bases, with 11 bases remaining between them. The length of the CDR3 is 13 residues. This CDR3 is CASSFRTDHEQFF. Written as DNA, the CDR3 is TGTGCCAGCAGTTTCCGCACGGATCATGAGCAGTTCTTC.

This clonotype showed up many times. This chain links TRBV20-1 with TRBJ1-1; a weak D match, TRBD1 (5 bases). CDR1 and CDR2 from the germline V gene are DFQATT and SNEGSKA (reference sequence). The CDR3 contains 12 residues. Trimming took 2 bases from V and 4 from J, leaving 8 bases between them. In nucleotides, the CDR3 is TGCAGTGCTAGACAGGGAGGCACTGAAGCTTTCTTT. Amino acid sequence: CSARQGGTEAFF.

There are a few counts of this clonotype. The CDR3 region has the DNA TGTGCCAGCAGTTACGACAGACGCTCCTACAATGAGCAGTTCTTC. Its translation: CASSYDRRSYNEQFF. The chain carries TRBV6-5 and TRBJ2-1; D might be TRBD1 (5 bases). Germline-derived CDR1 and CDR2 are MNHEY and SVGAGI. The CDR3 has 15 amino acids. The germline V and J ends were trimmed by 2 bases and 0 bases, with 8 bases remaining between them.

The CDR3, as DNA: TGTGCCAGCAGCCAACCGGGACTAGCCCTCCCCGGGGAGCTGTTTTTT. It specifies CASSQPGLALPGELFF. V is TRBV6-2 or TRBV6-3 and J is TRBJ2-2; TRBD2 matches at 9 bases. Unmatched junction bases numbered 11, after V lost 6 bases and J lost 6 bases. CDR3 length: 16 residues. In germline, CDR1 is MNHEY, CDR2 SVGEGT.

The V and J genes are TRBV9 and TRBJ2-3; 10 positions match TRBD1. J was trimmed by 4 bases and V by 1 base; bases with no gene match: 6. The length of the CDR3 is 16 residues. From germline, CDR1 is SGDLS and CDR2 YYNGEE. The CDR3 spells CASSVRSGTGADTQYF. CDR3 coding DNA: TGTGCCAGCAGCGTACGTTCCGGGACAGGGGCAGATACGCAGTATTTT.

CDR3: CSASTQPNTGYGYTF. CDR3 bases: TGCAGTGCTAGTACACAGCCAAACACAGGATATGGCTACACCTTC. V gene TRBV20-1 combines with J gene TRBJ1-2; D possibly corresponds to TRBD1 (5 bases). This CDR3 is 15 amino acids long. Germline V CDR1 and CDR2: DFQATT, SNEGSKA (reference sequence). Trimming pared 3 bases from V and 5 bases from J, leaving 19 bases between.

This clonotype has at least ten counts. V usage is TRBV7-8 and J usage is TRBJ2-1; D might be TRBD2 (6 bases). CDR3 length: 15 amino acids. V lost 4 bases, J lost 9 bases, and 19 bases lay in between. Germline CDR1 reads SGHVS; CDR2 reads FQNEAQ. The CDR3 sequence is CASSSWAGPSGEQFF. The CDR3 DNA reads as TGTGCCAGCAGCTCCTGGGCGGGACCAAGTGGTGAGCAGTTCTTC.

This clonotype has only a few counts. The chain links TRBV28 to TRBJ1-5; D might be TRBD1 (6 bases). V gave up 6 bases and J gave up 4 bases, with 13 bases separating them. Per the germline V gene, CDR1 is MDHEN and CDR2 is SYDVKM. CDR3 size: 14 residues. CDR3 in DNA: TGTGCCAGCAGAAGAGACAGGCCGAATCAGCCCCAGCATTTT. Translation gives CASRRDRPNQPQHF. Looking up the rest from reference TRBV28 and TRBJ1-5 gives the full variable domain: DVKVTQSSRYLVKRTGEKVFLECVQDMDHENMFWYRQDPGLGLRLIYFSYDVKMKEKGDIPEGYSVSREKKERFSLILESASTNQTSMYLCASRRDRPNQPQHFGDGTRLSIL.

This clonotype was detected a few times. The rearrangement links TRBV6-2 or TRBV6-3 to TRBJ2-3, with 7 bases fitting TRBD2. Germline trimming cut 7 bases from V and 10 bases from J; bases unmatched to any gene: 11. This CDR3 comprises 13 residues. CDR1 and CDR2 (germline): MNHEY, SVGEGT. The CDR3 here is CASTAGRGSAQYF. The CDR3 nucleotides read TGTGCCAGCACAGCGGGGAGGGGTTCCGCGCAGTATTTT.

This clonotype came up a few times. The V call is TRBV5-1, the J call TRBJ2-3; tentatively, D is TRBD2 (5 bases). This CDR3 contains 14 residues. The ends were cut back, 2 bases at V and 5 bases at J, with 12 bases in the middle. The germline V gene has CDR1 SGHRS and CDR2 YFSETQ. CDR3 region: CASSFSAEGDTQYF. CDR3 DNA sequence: TGCGCCAGCAGCTTTAGCGCGGAAGGAGATACGCAGTATTTT.

The chain links TRBV28 to TRBJ1-3; D not certain. V lost 3 bases and J lost 0, with 12 bases in between. Germline values: CDR1 MDHEN, CDR2 SYDVKM. The CDR3 covers 16 residues. Written as DNA, the CDR3 is TGTGCCAGCAGTTTTGGCTACCCCACCTCTGGAAACACCATATATTTT. Amino acid sequence: CASSFGYPTSGNTIYF.

This chain links TRBV10-3 with TRBJ1-6; possible D gene TRBD1, 5 bases. Trimming removed 6 bases at V and 7 bases at J, with 10 bases between. The germline gives CDR1 ENHRY, CDR2 SYGVKD. The CDR3 covers 13 residues. Here the CDR3 reads CAIRGERNSPLHF. The CDR3 DNA is TGTGCCATCAGGGGGGAAAGGAATTCACCCCTCCACTTT.

This clonotype appeared a few times. The chain is built from TRBV20-1 and TRBJ2-3, with D unresolved. CDR1 is DFQATT, CDR2 SNEGSKA, per germline (reference sequence). The CDR3 is 13 amino acids. With 0 bases removed from V and 7 bases from J, the gap between germline ends came to 11 bases. The DNA of the CDR3 is TGCAGTGCTAGAGATGATTTGGGGAATACGCAGTATTTT. It translates to CSARDDLGNTQYF.

J is TRBJ2-3 and V is TRBV7-9, with TRBD2 matching 9 bases. After removal of 4 bases from V and 3 bases from J, the junction contained 8 bases not matched to a gene. Germline loops: CDR1 SEHNR, CDR2 FQNEAQ (reference sequence). The CDR3 loop spans 16 amino acids. In DNA, the CDR3 is TGTGCCAGCAGCTCAGACCCGAGCGGGGGGACAGATACGCAGTATTTT. Protein: CASSSDPSGGTDTQYF.